Reported below is one TCR beta chain. Antigen specificity is unknown. This entry is derived from a study of cytomegalovirus exposure and HLA in healthy donors. Study in general: The same platform as the roughly 700 first-cohort repertoires was used for the 90 to 150 validation repertoires, a later analysis reported.

Study-level results: The authors enumerated 180 or so TCR beta chains as linked to cytomegalovirus. Most sequenced TCRs were rare (though some public TCRs occurred in many donors).

This CDR3 is built from 15 residues. The V end was cut by 6 bases, the J end by 0 bases, with 12 bases between. The germline gives CDR1 SNHLY, CDR2 FYNNEI. Using immunoSEQ multiplex PCR, the repertoire was profiled, and TCRdb retains in-frame clones only, with some absent. The sample has some 120,000 clones; approximately 91% are singletons. The sequenced sample was PBMCs. The chain has TRBV2 and TRBJ1-3; no clear D gene. The receptor was derived from a woman aged 18 to 35 in good health and CMV-seronegative. For the CDR3, the DNA is TGTGCCAGCAGCCTACAGCAAAACTCTGGAAACACCATATATTTT. Its translation: CASSLQQNSGNTIYF.